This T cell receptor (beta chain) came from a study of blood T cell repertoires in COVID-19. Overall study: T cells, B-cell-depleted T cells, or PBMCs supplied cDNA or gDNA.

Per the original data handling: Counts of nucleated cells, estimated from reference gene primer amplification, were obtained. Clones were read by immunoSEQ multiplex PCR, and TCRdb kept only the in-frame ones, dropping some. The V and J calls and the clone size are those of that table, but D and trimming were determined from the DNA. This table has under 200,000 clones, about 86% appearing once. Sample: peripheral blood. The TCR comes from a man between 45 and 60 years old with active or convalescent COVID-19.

The CDR3 DNA reads TGTGCCAGCAGTTGGACAGCCCAGGCTTCACCCCTCCACTTT. It is translated as CASSWTAQASPLHF. The chain is built from TRBV27 and TRBJ1-6, with D perhaps TRBD1 (6 bases). V was pared by 4 bases and J by 9 bases, with 13 bases between. The CDR3 is 14 amino acids. The germline CDR1 and CDR2 sequences are MNHEY and SMNVEV (reference sequence).